Presented here are 19 T cell receptor beta chains from one specimen sequenced in a study of response to subunit inactivated influenza vaccine. TCRdb itself ran the RT-PCR reads through MiXCR, one entry per CDR3 protein. The sample lists more than 600,000 distinct CDR3 sequences, around a sixth occurring once. This material consisted of PBMCs from blood, taken less than 6 days after vaccination. The source of these receptors is a man between 50 and 59 years old who received an inactivated influenza vaccine.

J is TRBJ2-1 and V is TRBV24-1, with 7 bases fitting TRBD1. V lost 5 bases, J lost 4 bases, and 7 bases stayed unmatched. The germline CDR1 and CDR2 sequences are KGHDR and SFDVKD. The CDR3 runs to 15 residues. In DNA, the CDR3 is TGTGCCACCAGTGGTGGGACAGCAGCTTACAATGAGCAGTTCTTC. Its translation: CATSGGTAAYNEQFF.

The genes are TRBV7-9 and TRBJ2-5; the D call may be TRBD1 or TRBD2 (5 bases each). Trimming cost V 4 bases and J 1 base, with 16 bases left between them. The CDR3 length is 16 residues. Germline V gene lookup returns CDR1 SEHNR and CDR2 FQNEAQ (reference sequence). CDR3 sequence: CASSSLGGTPQETQYF. The CDR3, as DNA: TGTGCCAGCAGCTCCCTTGGGGGAACACCCCAAGAGACCCAGTACTTC.

This clonotype was seen at least ten times. The gene calls are TRBV20-1 and TRBJ2-1; 10 nucleotides agree with TRBD2. This CDR3 has 14 amino acids. Trimming cost V 0 bases and J 7 bases; bases outside gene matches: 3. CDR1 and CDR2 (germline): DFQATT, SNEGSKA (reference sequence). CDR3: CSAREPSGRNEQFF. In DNA, the CDR3 is TGCAGTGCTAGAGAGCCTAGCGGGAGAAATGAGCAGTTCTTC.

This clonotype was recorded a few times. CDR3 nucleotide sequence: TGTGCCAGCCGCCCCGCGGGGGCAGGGAATCAAGAGACCCAGTACTTC. Protein sequence: CASRPAGAGNQETQYF. The chain combines TRBV12-3 or TRBV12-4 with TRBJ2-5; D is perhaps TRBD2 (7 bases). This CDR3 has 16 amino acids. Trimming took off 8 bases at V and 2 bases at J, with 21 bases between the two ends.

This clonotype was detected only a few times. J is TRBJ2-3 and V is TRBV20-1, with D maybe TRBD1 (6 bases). Trimming cost V 5 bases and J 6 bases, with 15 bases left between them. The length of the CDR3 is 13 residues. Germline V gives CDR1 DFQATT, CDR2 SNEGSKA (reference sequence). The CDR3 is CSAQGSSRDTQYF. Here the CDR3 DNA reads TGCAGTGCTCAGGGGTCATCCAGGGATACGCAGTATTTT.

The sample holds many counts of this clonotype. The genes are TRBV20-1 and TRBJ1-1, with D uncertain. Trimming removed 5 bases at V and 1 base at J, with 17 bases between. The CDR3 is 15 residues long. Per germline, CDR1 DFQATT and CDR2 SNEGSKA (reference sequence). The DNA of the CDR3 is TGCAGTGCTCCCCCACCCCTACCTGGGAACACTGAAGCTTTCTTT. This encodes CSAPPPLPGNTEAFF.

This clonotype was counted at least ten times. V and J are TRBV7-9 and TRBJ1-2; D gene ambiguous. Germline loops: CDR1 SEHNR, CDR2 FQNEAQ (reference sequence). CDR3 size: 11 residues. V shed 7 bases and J shed 8 bases, with 11 bases lying between them. DNA of the CDR3: TGTGCCAGCAACCTCAACGACGGCTACACCTTC. Translating it yields CASNLNDGYTF.

The chain has TRBV29-1 and TRBJ2-1; TRBD1 aligns across 9 bases. CDR1 SQVTM and CDR2 ANQGSEA come from the germline V gene. Losses at the gene ends were 6 bases for V and 1 base for J; bases not matched to a gene: 10. There are 16 residues in the CDR3. The CDR3 DNA reads TGCAGCGTAACTCCGGGACAGGGTATATCCTACAATGAGCAGTTCTTC. This encodes CSVTPGQGISYNEQFF.

This clonotype has only one observation. This sequence may be a read error, since a much larger clone differs from it by one base. This rearrangement joins TRBV7-9 to TRBJ2-5; TRBD1 might be the D (6 bases). V lost 4 bases, J lost 2 bases, and 11 bases lay in between. The V gene's germline CDR1 is SEHNR and CDR2 FQNEAQ (reference sequence). The CDR3 spans 14 residues. In DNA, the CDR3 is TGTGCCAGCAGCTCAGCACAGGGACAAGAGACCCAGTACTTC. This translates into CASSSAQGQETQYF.

This clonotype showed up just a few times. The chain has TRBV2 and TRBJ2-5; D is undetermined. This CDR3 contains 15 residues. Trimming took off 0 bases at V and 7 bases at J, with 15 bases between the two ends. CDR1 is SNHLY, CDR2 FYNNEI, per germline. CDR3 in amino acids: CASSEAPNRPGTQYF. CDR3 sequence (DNA): TGTGCCAGCAGTGAAGCGCCGAACCGGCCAGGGACCCAGTACTTC.

This clonotype was counted between two and nine times. V is TRBV7-2 and J is TRBJ2-5, with 7 bases that match TRBD2. Germline-derived CDR1 and CDR2 are SGHTA and FQGNSA. The ends lost 4 bases at V and 3 bases at J; junction bases unmatched: 14. The CDR3 is 17 residues long. The DNA for the CDR3 is TGTGCCAGCAGCTCCACGTATATTTGGAGCGGGGAAGAGACCCAGTACTTC. It specifies CASSSTYIWSGEETQYF.

The chain links TRBV5-1 to TRBJ2-1; 10 bases map to TRBD1. This CDR3 has 18 amino acids. CDR1 and CDR2 from the germline V gene are SGHRS and YFSETQ. The V gene end was trimmed by 4 bases and the J gene end by 5 bases; junction bases not matched to a gene: 15. The CDR3 DNA follows: TGCGCCAGCAGCCGGGACAGGGGTCCGTATAGGATCAACAATGAGCAGTTCTTC. It specifies CASSRDRGPYRINNEQFF.

The chain combines TRBV10-3 with TRBJ2-2; D is ambiguous. The V end lost 2 bases, the J end lost 3 bases, and 7 bases lay between the germline ends. There are 14 residues in the CDR3. Germline V gene lookup returns CDR1 ENHRY and CDR2 SYGVKD. The CDR3 sequence is CAISERQDTGELFF. CDR3 in DNA: TGTGCCATCAGTGAGCGTCAGGACACCGGGGAGCTGTTTTTT.

This clonotype was observed a few times. The V and J genes are TRBV29-1 and TRBJ2-7, with unresolved D. The CDR3 covers 14 residues. Germline CDR1 SQVTM, CDR2 ANQGSEA. V lost 4 bases and J lost 1, with 14 bases in between. The CDR3 DNA follows: TGCAGCGTTGTTTTGGTCGCCGGGTCCTACGAGCAGTACTTC. It encodes CSVVLVAGSYEQYF.

The chain combines TRBV4-2 with TRBJ2-7, with D maybe TRBD2 (6 bases). This CDR3 region has 14 residues. Trimming removed 0 bases from V and 7 bases from J, with 13 bases in between. Germline V CDR1 and CDR2: LGHNA, YNFKEQ. In DNA form, the CDR3 reads TGTGCCAGCAGCCAAGATCAAAGCGCGGGAGAGCAGTACTTC. It codes for CASSQDQSAGEQYF.

This clonotype was counted between two and nine times. V is TRBV20-1 and J is TRBJ2-5, with 10 bases aligning to TRBD2. Germline V gene lookup returns CDR1 DFQATT and CDR2 SNEGSKA (reference sequence). The J segment lost 4 bases and the V segment lost 5 bases, leaving 16 bases of the junction unmatched. The CDR3 consists of 17 residues. In nucleotides, the CDR3 is TGCAGTGCTGGAGGAGCGGGAGGGCGCGGGACACTAGAGACCCAGTACTTC. Protein sequence: CSAGGAGGRGTLETQYF.

The chain joins TRBV19 to TRBJ2-1; D might be TRBD2 (7 bases). The V gene lost 0 bases and the J gene lost 4 bases, with 22 bases spanning the gap. The CDR3 has 19 residues. From germline, CDR1 is LNHDA and CDR2 SQIVND (reference sequence). CDR3 residues: CASSIDRVLGRGPYNEQFF. CDR3 DNA sequence: TGTGCCAGTAGTATAGACAGGGTACTAGGGCGGGGGCCGTACAATGAGCAGTTCTTC.

The chain links TRBV9 to TRBJ2-7; a weak D match, TRBD1 (6 bases). Germline CDR1 is SGDLS and CDR2 is YYNGEE. The CDR3 sequence is 15 residues long. Trimming left V 4 bases short and J 3 bases short, with 17 bases between. The CDR3 nucleotides are TGTGCCAGCAGCCCCACAGGGTTCATTAACTACGAGCAGTACTTC. It is translated as CASSPTGFINYEQYF.

This clonotype was observed a few times. The chain combines TRBV29-1 with TRBJ2-5, with TRBD1 identical over 9 bases. CDR1 is SQVTM, CDR2 ANQGSEA, per germline. This CDR3 has 17 residues. Unmatched junction bases numbered 10, after V lost 1 base and J lost 1 base. CDR3 DNA sequence: TGCAGCGTTGAAGGGGCTCCGGGACAGGGCCTCCAAGAGACCCAGTACTTC. This encodes CSVEGAPGQGLQETQYF.